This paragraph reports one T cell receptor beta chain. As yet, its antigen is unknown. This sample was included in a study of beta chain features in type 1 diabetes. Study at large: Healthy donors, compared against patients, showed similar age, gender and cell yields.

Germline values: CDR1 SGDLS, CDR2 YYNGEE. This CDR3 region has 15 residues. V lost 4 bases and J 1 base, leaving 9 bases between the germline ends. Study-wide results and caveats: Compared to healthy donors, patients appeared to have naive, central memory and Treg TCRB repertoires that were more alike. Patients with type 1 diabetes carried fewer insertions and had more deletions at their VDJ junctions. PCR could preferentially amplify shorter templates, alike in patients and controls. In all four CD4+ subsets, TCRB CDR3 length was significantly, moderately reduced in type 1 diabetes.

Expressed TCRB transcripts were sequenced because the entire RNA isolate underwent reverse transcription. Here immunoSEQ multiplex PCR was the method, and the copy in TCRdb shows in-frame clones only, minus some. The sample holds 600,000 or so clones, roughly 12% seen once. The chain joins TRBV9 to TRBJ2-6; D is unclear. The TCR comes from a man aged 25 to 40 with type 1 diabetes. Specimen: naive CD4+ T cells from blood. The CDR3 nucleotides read TGTGCCAGCAGCCACGGCGGTTCTGGGGCCAACGTCCTGACTTTC. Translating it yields CASSHGGSGANVLTF.